This TCR beta chain was found in a study of T cells in Graves' hyperthyroidism and ophthalmopathy. Absent ophthalmopathy progression within 18 months defined stable Graves' hyperthyroidism. Exclusion followed for patients with uncontrolled infection, other autoimmune disease, pregnancy or lactation. Comments on this clonotype: Its matching antigen is unknown.

RNA transcripts yielded amplified TCR beta CDR3 regions. During a first-round RT-PCR of the TCR CDR3, the HTBI primer set was used. TCRdb called the multiplex PCR reads again in MiXCR, with one record for every CDR3 protein. Seen here are a few hundred thousand distinct CDR3 sequences, 15% to 19% observed once, and the top ten hold approximately 7.4%. Study-wide results and limits: Blood also showed most of the thyroid clonotypes that were expanded above 0.001.

Sequenced: blood. The sequence was collected from a woman aged 25 to 39 with Graves' hyperthyroidism.

The CDR3 loop reads CAISPQVAGEGQPQHF. The CDR3 coding sequence is TGTGCCATCAGTCCTCAAGTCGCTGGGGAAGGGCAGCCCCAGCATTTT. The chain is built from TRBV10-3 and TRBJ1-5; D is unresolved. Trimming shortened V by 5 bases and J by 7 bases, and 21 bases separated the two germline ends. There are 16 residues in the CDR3. Per the germline V gene, CDR1 is ENHRY and CDR2 is SYGVKD.